The rows below give T cell receptor beta chains drawn from one sample of a study of blood T cell repertoires in COVID-19. Data came from immunoSEQ multiplex PCR; TCRdb stores just in-frame clones and leaves some out. The sample shows tens of thousands of clones, roughly 84% of them seen only once. Sequencing input: peripheral blood. The source of these receptors is a man aged 50 to 60 with acute or convalescent COVID-19. The CDR3 runs from the conserved cysteine through the conserved F or W. The D gene is left open where the match is weak. Clone size is stated in some rows and not others, as once, few, many or a class when expanded.

TRBJ2-5,-,TRBD1,16,TRBV14,TGTGCCAGCAGCCCCCAGGACAGGATAACTAAAGAGACCCAGTACTTC,CASSPQDRITKETQYF
TRBJ1-4,-,-,14,TRBV5-8,TGTGCCAGCAGCTTGGGACATGGGGCTGAAAAACTGTTTTTT,CASSLGHGAEKLFF
TRBJ2-3,-,-,16,TRBV19,TGTGCCAGTAGTAGTAGGGGTACAGGGTACACAGATACGCAGTATTTT,CASSSRGTGYTDTQYF
TRBJ2-7,-,-,11,TRBV7-2,TGTGCCAGCAGCCAGTCCCTCGAGCAGTACTTC,CASSQSLEQYF
TRBJ2-5,-,-,16,TRBV19,TGTGCCAGTAGTGGGGCGGCACAAGGATTGGCGGAGACCCAGTACTTC,CASSGAAQGLAETQYF
TRBJ1-2,-,-,12,TRBV2,TGTGCCAGCAGTGGACATTACTTGGCGGGGACCTTC,CASSGHYLAGTF
TRBJ2-5,-,-,18,TRBV27,TGTGCCAGCAGTTTATCCCCGGGTTTCGGGGGAAACCAAGAGACCCAGTACTTC,CASSLSPGFGGNQETQYF
TRBJ2-1,once,TRBD2,15,TRBV20-1,TGCAGTGCTAGTATCGCAGGCGGGAGGGGGAATGAGCAGTTCTTC,CSASIAGGRGNEQFF
TRBJ1-6,few,TRBD1,15,TRBV19,TGTGCCAGTAGTAATGGACAGGGGGCTAATTCACCCCTCCACTTT,CASSNGQGANSPLHF
TRBJ1-6,-,-,16,TRBV9,TGTGCCAGCAGCGCGACACCGAGCTCCTATAATTCACCCCTCCACTTT,CASSATPSSYNSPLHF
TRBJ1-2,once,-,15,TRBV9,TGTGCCAGCAGCGTAGAATCGGGGGGCAACTATGGCTACACCTTC,CASSVESGGNYGYTF
TRBJ2-2,-,TRBD1,15,TRBV5-1,TGCGCCAGCAGTTCAACAGGGGCAGGCACCGGGGAGCTGTTTTTT,CASSSTGAGTGELFF
TRBJ2-5,-,-,12,TRBV11-2,TGTGCCAGCAGCTTACAACAAGAGACCCAGTACTTC,CASSLQQETQYF
TRBJ2-3,-,TRBD2,15,TRBV5-6,TGTGCCAGCAGCCCCTGGACTAGCGACACAGATACGCAGTATTTT,CASSPWTSDTDTQYF
TRBJ2-7,-,TRBD2,16,TRBV4-2,TGTGCCAGCAGCCAAGATCTAGCGGGGGGGCATTACGAGCAGTACTTC,CASSQDLAGGHYEQYF
TRBJ2-7,-,-,13,TRBV6-6,TGTGCCAGCAGTTACACTCGGAGTTGGGAGCAGTACTTC,CASSYTRSWEQYF
TRBJ2-7,-,TRBD1,15,TRBV6-5,TGTGCCAGCAGTTACTCGACAGGGGGCGGCTACGAGCAGTACTTC,CASSYSTGGGYEQYF
TRBJ1-3,-,-,15,TRBV11-2,TGTGCCAGCAGCTTAGGTGGAGACTCTGGAAACACCATATATTTT,CASSLGGDSGNTIYF
TRBJ2-3,-,-,16,TRBV5-1,TGCGCCAGCAGCGGGGGGGCCGGACAAGGCACAGATACGCAGTATTTT,CASSGGAGQGTDTQYF
TRBJ1-6,-,-,15,TRBV5-1,TGCGCCAGCAGCCAGGGGTCGGACTATAATTCACCCCTCCACTTT,CASSQGSDYNSPLHF
TRBJ2-7,-,TRBD1,15,TRBV4-2,TGTGCCAGCAGCGAAATGACAGGGCCCATTGACGAGCAGTACTTC,CASSEMTGPIDEQYF
TRBJ2-2,-,TRBD2,17,TRBV11-2,TGTGCCAGCAGCTTCGCCTTTAGCGGGTCTAACACCGGGGAGCTGTTTTTT,CASSFAFSGSNTGELFF
TRBJ2-5,-,-,13,TRBV5-5,TGTGCCAGCAGGGCGGACATACAAGAGACCCAGTACTTC,CASRADIQETQYF
TRBJ1-6,-,-,14,TRBV5-4,TGTGCCAGCAGCTTGGAGCGCACTAATTCACCCCTCCACTTT,CASSLERTNSPLHF
TRBJ1-2,-,-,14,TRBV24-1,TGTGCCACCAGTGATTCAGGGAAGGACTATGGCTACACCTTC,CATSDSGKDYGYTF
TRBJ2-3,-,-,14,TRBV6-6,TGTGCCAGCAGTTATAGCCAAGGCACAGATACGCAGTATTTT,CASSYSQGTDTQYF
TRBJ1-2,-,TRBD1,16,TRBV15,TGTGCCACCAGCCGCTCGGGACAGGGGGAAAGGTATGGCTACACCTTC,CATSRSGQGERYGYTF
TRBJ2-3,-,-,14,TRBV9,TGTGCCAGCAGCGTTATGAGTTACACAGATACGCAGTATTTT,CASSVMSYTDTQYF
TRBJ1-5,-,TRBD1,17,TRBV5-5,TGTGCCAGCAGCCGATGGACAGGGGAATATAGCAATCAGCCCCAGCATTTT,CASSRWTGEYSNQPQHF
TRBJ2-2,-,-,13,TRBV7-9,TGTGCCAGCAGCTTAGACTCGGTGGGGGAGCTGTTTTTT,CASSLDSVGELFF
TRBJ2-2,few,-,15,TRBV12-5,TGTGCTAGTGGACTTACAAGGATGGGGCTCGGGGAGCTGTTTTTT,CASGLTRMGLGELFF
TRBJ2-3,-,-,14,TRBV5-6,TGTGCCAGCAGCAGACTGGCGAGCACAGATACGCAGTATTTT,CASSRLASTDTQYF
TRBJ1-6,-,-,16,TRBV5-1,TGCGCCAGCAGCTCGCCTCCGTTTGCGGCTAATTCACCCCTCCACTTT,CASSSPPFAANSPLHF
TRBJ2-7,-,-,14,TRBV14,TGTGCCAGCAGCCAAGAATCAAAGGGGCGAGAGCAGTACTTC,CASSQESKGREQYF
TRBJ2-6,-,-,17,TRBV6-1,TGTGCCAGCAGTGAATTTGCGGGATCCTCTGGGGCCAACGTCCTGACTTTC,CASSEFAGSSGANVLTF
TRBJ2-3,-,TRBD1,14,TRBV7-6,TGTGCCAGCAGCACAGACAGGGTCTCAGATACGCAGTATTTT,CASSTDRVSDTQYF
TRBJ2-7,-,TRBD1,12,TRBV20-1,TGCAGTGCTAGTAGGGGGCCACGCGAGCAGTACTTC,CSASRGPREQYF
TRBJ2-1,-,TRBD1,16,TRBV24-1,TGTGCCACCAGTGACTTCCGGGACAGGGGGAAAAATGAGCAGTTCTTC,CATSDFRDRGKNEQFF
TRBJ1-1,-,-,14,TRBV19,TGTGCCAGTAGACTCCTCGGGGGGAACACTGAAGCTTTCTTT,CASRLLGGNTEAFF
TRBJ1-5,-,-,12,TRBV7-9,TGTGCCAGCAGCTTCAGGGATCAGCCCCAGCATTTT,CASSFRDQPQHF
TRBJ2-2,-,TRBD2,16,TRBV11-2,TGTGCCAGCAGCCATGGACTAGCGGCGAACACCGGGGAGCTGTTTTTT,CASSHGLAANTGELFF
TRBJ2-7,-,TRBD1,17,TRBV29-1,TGCAGCGTTGTCCGACAGGGGGAGACGGGCGGCTCCTACGAGCAGTACTTC,CSVVRQGETGGSYEQYF
TRBJ2-1,-,TRBD2,14,TRBV10-3,TGTGCCATCAGTCCTAGCGGGAGTGACAATGAGCAGTTCTTC,CAISPSGSDNEQFF
TRBJ2-1,-,TRBD2,19,TRBV5-1,TGCGCCAGCAGCTTGATACTCCCAAGTGAGGAGGGAGGGGCCTTGGAGCAGTTCTTC,CASSLILPSEEGGALEQFF
TRBJ2-3,once,TRBD2,18,TRBV11-3,TGTGCCAGCAGCTTAGGGGGGCCACAGCGGGAGTTCGCAGATACGCAGTATTTT,CASSLGGPQREFADTQYF
TRBJ2-3,few,TRBD2,16,TRBV11-2,TGTGCCAGCAGCTTACGAGGGACTAGGACCACAGATACGCAGTATTTT,CASSLRGTRTTDTQYF
TRBJ1-6,-,TRBD1,17,TRBV28,TGTGCCAGCAGCAAAGTCCGACAGGGAGGAGATAATTCACCCCTCCACTTT,CASSKVRQGGDNSPLHF
TRBJ2-3,-,-,16,TRBV7-9,TGTGCCAGCAGCGGTAGAAGACGGGAGTACACAGATACGCAGTATTTT,CASSGRRREYTDTQYF
TRBJ2-5,once,-,14,TRBV27,TGTGCCAGCAGTTTAAGGGGTCTCCAAGAGACCCAGTACTTC,CASSLRGLQETQYF
TRBJ2-7,few,TRBD2,15,TRBV4-1,TGCGCCAGCAGCCAAGCGTCTAGCGGGAGTTACGAGCAGTACTTC,CASSQASSGSYEQYF
TRBJ2-7,-,-,14,TRBV4-1,TGCGCCAGCAGCCTTTCGGTAGAGTCCTACGAGCAGTACTTC,CASSLSVESYEQYF
TRBJ2-7,-,TRBD2,13,TRBV25-1,TGTGCCAGCTGGGGACTAGCGGGGGCCGAGCAGTACTTC,CASWGLAGAEQYF
TRBJ1-2,-,TRBD1,16,TRBV27,TGTGCCAGCAGTCCCGCACCCGGACAGGGGCTGGAGGGCTACACCTTC,CASSPAPGQGLEGYTF
TRBJ1-2,-,-,11,TRBV20-1,TGCAGTGCTAGGTTCACTCATGGCTACACCTTC,CSARFTHGYTF
TRBJ2-7,few,TRBD1,15,TRBV18,TGTGCCAGCTCAAGCGGGACAGGGGTGCCCTACGAGCAGTACTTC,CASSSGTGVPYEQYF
TRBJ1-2,-,-,13,TRBV2,TGTGCCAGCAGTGAAAAAGCAGGAAGGGGCTACACCTTC,CASSEKAGRGYTF
TRBJ1-3,-,-,15,TRBV2,TGTGCCAGCAACCCTCGGAGGGGCTCTGGAAACACCATATATTTT,CASNPRRGSGNTIYF